This TCR beta chain came from a study of cytomegalovirus exposure and HLA in healthy donors. About the study: Samples from HLA-typed donors yielded about 85 million unique TCRs in an early data release. Study-wide points: After further analysis at a later stage, roughly 16,000 TCR beta sequences were associated with HLA alleles at 0.05 false discovery rate. In a later analysis, a genetic analysis reported fewer productive-TCR N-insertions in an Asian-associated ancestry cluster than the cohort average.

Researchers ran the PCR with 60 Vbeta and 13 Jbeta primers. Method: immunoSEQ multiplex PCR; TCRdb's copy keeps in-frame clones and lacks some. Among roughly 150,000 clones, around 73% were seen once, and the ten largest hold approximately 1.6%. Between the trimmed V and J ends, which lost 4 bases and 0 bases, there was a span of 13 bases. The CDR3 is 16 residues long. The V gene's germline CDR1 is LNHDA and CDR2 SQIVND (reference sequence). Concerning this clone itself: The antigen remains undetermined.

The sequencing input was PBMCs. The TCR was taken from a woman aged 18-29 years in good health and CMV-seronegative. The chain couples TRBV19 to TRBJ1-3; D gene uncertain. The CDR3 region has the DNA TGTGCCAGTAGTACCCTCGTCAGTACCTCTGGAAACACCATATATTTT. It is translated as CASSTLVSTSGNTIYF.